This T cell receptor (beta chain) was observed in a study of blood T cell repertoires in COVID-19. TCRdb keeps only in-frame clones here, not all; method: immunoSEQ multiplex PCR. The table has about 200,000 clones, roughly 90% seen once. A single count supports this clone. This CDR3 has 14 amino acids. Between the trimmed V and J ends, which lost 3 bases and 5 bases, there was a span of 13 bases. The germline V gene encodes CDR1 PRHDT and CDR2 FYEKMQ (reference sequence). Source material: peripheral blood. The sequence was collected from a woman aged 40 to 49 with acute or convalescent COVID-19. The V gene is TRBV13, the J gene TRBJ1-1, with a weak D call TRBD1 (5 bases). The CDR3 loop reads CASSFVGGETEAFF. CDR3 in DNA: TGTGCCAGCAGCTTTGTCGGGGGGGAGACTGAAGCTTTCTTT.